This T cell receptor beta chain was identified in a study of cytotoxic CD8 clonotypes in ibrutinib-treated CLL. Across the study: Sequencing produced an average of around 250,000 productive templates and about 99,000 productive rearrangements per sample.

The V and J ends lost 7 bases and 2 bases, in that order; junction bases with no gene match: 7. This CDR3 region has 14 residues. CDR1 is SEHNR and CDR2 is FQNEAQ in the germline V gene (reference sequence). This clone was seen more than once but under ten times. The antigen remains undetermined. TCRdb's table, derived via immunoSEQ multiplex PCR, lists solely in-frame clones and lacks some. The profile shows more than 200,000 clones, 70% of them singletons. Study observations and caveats: While tracking circulating CD8+ T-cell counts, baseline clonality exceeded that of age-matched healthy donors.

The clonotype originates from a human donor with chronic lymphocytic leukemia. The chain combines TRBV7-9 with TRBJ2-7; TRBD2 agrees at 8 bases. This specimen consisted of PBMCs, obtained after 12 months of ibrutinib treatment. DNA of the CDR3: TGTGCCAGCACCCGACGGGGGGGGGCCTACGAGCAGTACTTC. Translated: CASTRRGGAYEQYF. The full variable domain, completed using reference TRBV7-9 and TRBJ2-7, is DTGVSQNPRHKITKRGQNVTFRCDPISEHNRLYWYRQTLGQGPEFLTYFQNEAQLEKSRLLSDRFSAERPKGSFSTLEIQRTEQGDSAMYLCASTRRGGAYEQYFGPGTRLTVT.